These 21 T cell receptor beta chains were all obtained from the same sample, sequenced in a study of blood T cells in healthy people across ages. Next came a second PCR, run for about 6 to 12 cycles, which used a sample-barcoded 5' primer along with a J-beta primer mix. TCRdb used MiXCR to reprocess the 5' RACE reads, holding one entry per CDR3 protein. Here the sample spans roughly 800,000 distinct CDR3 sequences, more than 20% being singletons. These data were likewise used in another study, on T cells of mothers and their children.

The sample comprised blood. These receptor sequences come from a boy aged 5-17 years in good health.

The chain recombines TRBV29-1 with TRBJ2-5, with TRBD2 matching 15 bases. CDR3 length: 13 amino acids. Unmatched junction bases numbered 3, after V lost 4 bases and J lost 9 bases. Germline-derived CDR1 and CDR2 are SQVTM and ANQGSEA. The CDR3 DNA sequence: TGCAGCGTTGGGGGACTAGCGGGAGGTGCCCAGTACTTC. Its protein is CSVGGLAGGAQYF. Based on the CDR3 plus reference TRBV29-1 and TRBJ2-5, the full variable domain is SAVISQKPSRDICQRGTSLTIQCQVDSQVTMMFWYRQQPGQSLTLIATANQGSEATYESGFVIDKFPISRPNLTFSTLTVSNMSPEDSSIYLCSVGGLAGGAQYFGPGTRLLVL.

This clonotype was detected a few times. The CDR3 protein is CSVVTGTGLEQYF. The CDR3 bases are TGCAGCGTTGTAACCGGGACAGGGCTCGAGCAGTACTTC. This rearrangement joins TRBV29-1 to TRBJ2-7, with TRBD1 identical over 9 bases. The CDR3 runs to 13 residues. Germline V gives CDR1 SQVTM, CDR2 ANQGSEA. The V and J ends lost 4 bases and 6 bases, in that order; junction bases with no gene match: 7.

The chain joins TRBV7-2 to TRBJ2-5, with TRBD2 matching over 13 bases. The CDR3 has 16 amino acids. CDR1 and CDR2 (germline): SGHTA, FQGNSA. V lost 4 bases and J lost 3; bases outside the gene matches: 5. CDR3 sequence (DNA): TGTGCCAGCAGCTCCGGGACTAGCGGGGTGAAAGAGACCCAGTACTTC. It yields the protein CASSSGTSGVKETQYF.

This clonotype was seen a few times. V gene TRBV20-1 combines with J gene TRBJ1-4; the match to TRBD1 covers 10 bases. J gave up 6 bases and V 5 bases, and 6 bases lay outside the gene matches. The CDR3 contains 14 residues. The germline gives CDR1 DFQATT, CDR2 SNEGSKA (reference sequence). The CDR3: CSALRTGGHEKLFF. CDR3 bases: TGCAGTGCTCTCCGGACAGGGGGACATGAAAAACTGTTTTTT.

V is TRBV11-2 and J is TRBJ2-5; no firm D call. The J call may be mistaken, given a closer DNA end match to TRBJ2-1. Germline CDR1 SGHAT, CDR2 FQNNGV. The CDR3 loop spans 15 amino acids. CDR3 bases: TGTGCCAGCAGCTTGTGGCTAGAAATTAGCAATGAGCAGTTCTTC. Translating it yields CASSLWLEISNEQFF.

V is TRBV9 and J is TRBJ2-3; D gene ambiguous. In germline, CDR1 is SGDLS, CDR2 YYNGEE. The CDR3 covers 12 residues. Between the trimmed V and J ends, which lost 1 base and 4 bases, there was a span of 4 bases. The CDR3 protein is CASSVYADTQYF. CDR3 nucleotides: TGTGCCAGCAGCGTATACGCAGATACGCAGTATTTT.

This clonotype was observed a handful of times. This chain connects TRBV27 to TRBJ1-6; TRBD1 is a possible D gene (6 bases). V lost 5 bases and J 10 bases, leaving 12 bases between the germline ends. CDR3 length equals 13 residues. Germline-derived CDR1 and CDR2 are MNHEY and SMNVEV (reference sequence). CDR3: CASSERQDSPLHF. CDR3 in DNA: TGTGCCAGCAGTGAGAGACAGGACTCACCCCTCCACTTT.

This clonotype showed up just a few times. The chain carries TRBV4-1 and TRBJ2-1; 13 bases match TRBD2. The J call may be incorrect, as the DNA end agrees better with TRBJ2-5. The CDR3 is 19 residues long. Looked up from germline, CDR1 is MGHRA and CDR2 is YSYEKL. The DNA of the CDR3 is TGCGCCAGCAGCCAAGCGGGACTAGCGGGACGGATGTACTCGGAGACCCAGTACTTC. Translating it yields CASSQAGLAGRMYSETQYF.

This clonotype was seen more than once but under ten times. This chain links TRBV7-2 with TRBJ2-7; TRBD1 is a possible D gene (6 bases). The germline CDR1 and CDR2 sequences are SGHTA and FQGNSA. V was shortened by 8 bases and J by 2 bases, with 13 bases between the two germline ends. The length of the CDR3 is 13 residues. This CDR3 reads CASGTSLTYEQYF. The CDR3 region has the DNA TGTGCCAGCGGGACAAGCTTAACCTACGAGCAGTACTTC.

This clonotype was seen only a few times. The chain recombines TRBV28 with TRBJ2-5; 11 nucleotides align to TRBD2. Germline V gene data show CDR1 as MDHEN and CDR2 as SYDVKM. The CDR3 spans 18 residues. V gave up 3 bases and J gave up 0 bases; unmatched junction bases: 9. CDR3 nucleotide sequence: TGTGCCAGCAGTTTCGGGCTAAGACTAGCGGGGTACCAAGAGACCCAGTACTTC. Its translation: CASSFGLRLAGYQETQYF. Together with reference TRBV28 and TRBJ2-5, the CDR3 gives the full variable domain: DVKVTQSSRYLVKRTGEKVFLECVQDMDHENMFWYRQDPGLGLRLIYFSYDVKMKEKGDIPEGYSVSREKKERFSLILESASTNQTSMYLCASSFGLRLAGYQETQYFGPGTRLLVL.

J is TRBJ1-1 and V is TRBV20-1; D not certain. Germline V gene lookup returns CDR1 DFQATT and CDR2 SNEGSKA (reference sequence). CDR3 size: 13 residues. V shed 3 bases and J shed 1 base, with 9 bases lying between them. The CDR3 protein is CSASGHQNTEAFF. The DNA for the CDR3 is TGCAGTGCTAGCGGCCACCAGAACACTGAAGCTTTCTTT.

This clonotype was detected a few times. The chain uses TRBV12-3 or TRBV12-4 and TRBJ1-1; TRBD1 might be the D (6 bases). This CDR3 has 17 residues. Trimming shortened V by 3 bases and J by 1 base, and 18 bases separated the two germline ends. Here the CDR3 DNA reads TGTGCCAGCAGTTTGACAGGCGGGTCGAAAGCGAACACTGAAGCTTTCTTT. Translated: CASSLTGGSKANTEAFF.

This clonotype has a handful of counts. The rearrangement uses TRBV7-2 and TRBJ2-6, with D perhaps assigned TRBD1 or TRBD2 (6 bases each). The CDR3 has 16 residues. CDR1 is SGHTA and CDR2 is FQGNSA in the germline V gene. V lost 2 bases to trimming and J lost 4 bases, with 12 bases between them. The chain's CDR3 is CASSLSGGSGANVLTF. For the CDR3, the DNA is TGTGCCAGCAGCTTATCCGGGGGCTCCGGGGCCAACGTCCTGACTTTC. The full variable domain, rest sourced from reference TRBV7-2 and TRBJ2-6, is GAGVSQSPSNKVTEKGKDVELRCDPISGHTALYWYRQSLGQGLEFLIYFQGNSAPDKSGLPSDRFSAERTGGSVSTLTIQRTQQEDSAVYLCASSLSGGSGANVLTFGAGSRLTVL.

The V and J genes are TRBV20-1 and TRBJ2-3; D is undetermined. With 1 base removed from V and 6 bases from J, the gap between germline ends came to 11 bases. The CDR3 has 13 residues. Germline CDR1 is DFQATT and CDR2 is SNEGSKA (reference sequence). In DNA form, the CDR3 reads TGCAGTGCTAGAGTACCCCCATGGGATACGCAGTATTTT. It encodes CSARVPPWDTQYF.

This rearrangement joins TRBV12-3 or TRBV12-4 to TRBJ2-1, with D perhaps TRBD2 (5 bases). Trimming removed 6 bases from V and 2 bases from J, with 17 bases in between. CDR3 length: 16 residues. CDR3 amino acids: CASSPVVGVAYNEQFF. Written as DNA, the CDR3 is TGTGCCAGCAGCCCGGTAGTGGGAGTAGCCTACAATGAGCAGTTCTTC.

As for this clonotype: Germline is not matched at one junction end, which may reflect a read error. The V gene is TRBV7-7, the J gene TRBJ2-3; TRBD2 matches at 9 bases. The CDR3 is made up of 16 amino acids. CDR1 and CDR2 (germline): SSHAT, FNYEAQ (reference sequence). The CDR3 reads CASSLLGGRAGDTQYF. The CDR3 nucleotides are TGTGCTAGCAGCTTACTCGGCGGGAGGGCCGGAGATACGCAGTATTTT.

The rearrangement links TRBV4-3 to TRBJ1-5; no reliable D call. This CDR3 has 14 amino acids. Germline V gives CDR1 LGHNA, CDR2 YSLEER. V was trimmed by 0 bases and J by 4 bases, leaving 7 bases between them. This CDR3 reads CASSQDARNQPQHF. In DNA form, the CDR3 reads TGCGCCAGCAGCCAAGATGCGAGGAATCAGCCCCAGCATTTT.

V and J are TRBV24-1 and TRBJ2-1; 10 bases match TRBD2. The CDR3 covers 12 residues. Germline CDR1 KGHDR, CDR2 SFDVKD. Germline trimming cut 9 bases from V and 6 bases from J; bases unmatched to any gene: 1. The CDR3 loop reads CATGLAANEQFF. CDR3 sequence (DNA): TGTGCCACCGGACTAGCGGCCAATGAGCAGTTCTTC.

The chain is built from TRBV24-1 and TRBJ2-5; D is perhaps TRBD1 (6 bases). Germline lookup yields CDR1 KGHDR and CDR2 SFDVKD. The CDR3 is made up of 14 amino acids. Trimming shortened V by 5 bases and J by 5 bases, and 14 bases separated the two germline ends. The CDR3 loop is CATSVQGKSETQYF. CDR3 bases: TGTGCCACCAGTGTCCAGGGGAAGTCGGAGACCCAGTACTTC.

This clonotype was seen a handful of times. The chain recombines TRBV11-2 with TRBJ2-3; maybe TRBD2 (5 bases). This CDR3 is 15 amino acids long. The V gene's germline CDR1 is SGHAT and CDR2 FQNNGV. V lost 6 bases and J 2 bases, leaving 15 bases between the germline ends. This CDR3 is CASRSWRLPTDTQYF. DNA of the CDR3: TGTGCCAGCAGATCTTGGAGGCTTCCCACAGATACGCAGTATTTT.

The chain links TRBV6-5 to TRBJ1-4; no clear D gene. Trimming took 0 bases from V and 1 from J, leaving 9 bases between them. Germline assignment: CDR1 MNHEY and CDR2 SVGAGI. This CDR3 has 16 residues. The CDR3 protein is CASSYSTFGTNEKLFF. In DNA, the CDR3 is TGTGCCAGCAGTTACTCGACATTTGGAACTAATGAAAAACTGTTTTTT.